This TCR beta chain is from a study of identifying expanded T cells in peripheral blood (dated by TCRdb to the late 2010s). Describing the broader study: Separate aliquots of the same genomic DNA pool were sequenced to produce technical replicates, and four replicates were compared in pairs. What the work shows at the level of the full study, not this receptor alone: It was expected by the authors that biological variance in healthy repertoires might increase further over much longer intervals, such as months to years. Across all healthy donors, variance in clone template counts between two-week samples was found to increase significantly with total template count. Approximately 1.2 differentially abundant clones were flagged by the binomial model between technical replicates, whereas about 15 and 19 were flagged over roughly two weeks and four weeks, respectively. Across all healthy-donor time intervals, the beta-binomial model significantly lowered both the number of clones called differentially abundant and the false-positive rate.

During the collection period, no infections or other immune events were recorded for the healthy donors. Blood repertoires from healthy donors were used as a training cohort for calibrating time-dependent variance in a beta-binomial model of differential abundance of T-cell clones. There were about 10 healthy donors in the training cohort, of whom 3 were female and 7 were male. On average the donors were approximately 42 years old, and their ages spanned about 29 to 64 years. Whole blood, obtained from a commercial supplier, was collected from each healthy donor at three time points spaced roughly 2 weeks apart. For immunosequencing, genomic DNA was extracted from unsorted whole blood. Details on this clone: Its antigen is not yet known. Per-base quality was not reported, and no clone a single base away is much larger than it.

The CDR3 holds 14 amino acids from the cysteine to the phenylalanine. Kept here is only the CDR3 DNA, which spans 42 bases and is read in frame from base 1. The germline V gene (reference sequence) yields LNHDA for CDR1 and SQIVND for CDR2. V is clipped by 3 bases and J by 1 base, and the sequence between their germline boundaries is 9 bases long. The immunoSEQ Assay, which relies on bias-controlled multiplex PCR amplification of genomic DNA, was used to profile TCRbeta CDR3 regions. The paper's data handling went like this. To quantify the absolute abundance of each unique TCRbeta CDR3 region, the sequences were collapsed and filtered. Two models were used to test differential abundance: a binomial model (Fisher-equivalent) and a beta-binomial model that adds time-dependent variance fitted from healthy donors. Any clone with fewer than 5 combined templates was excluded, and a clone was called differentially abundant if its Benjamini-Hochberg FDR was below 0.01. The form v = (b*log(k)+a)^2 was used to model beta-binomial variance as a function of total template count across the two samples. Sourced from immuneACCESS, this table was stored by TCRdb with only in-frame sequences that have V and J called. A share of the clones is absent; for the studies checked, an unresolved V gene accounts for under half, and the remainder has no known explanation. That table furnishes V, J and clone size, whereas the DNA furnished D and trimming. This sample comprises about 130,000 clones, approximately 86% of them detected only once. The ten largest clones add up to about 8% of the sample.

Input material: blood. The chain joins TRBV19 to TRBJ1-1, and the D gene may be TRBD1, 6 bases matching. The receptor comes from a person aged 18 to 75 in good health. In nucleotide form, the sequence is TGTGCCAGTAGTATCAGCAGGGGGAACACTGAAGCTTTCTTT. Protein translation: CASSISRGNTEAFF.